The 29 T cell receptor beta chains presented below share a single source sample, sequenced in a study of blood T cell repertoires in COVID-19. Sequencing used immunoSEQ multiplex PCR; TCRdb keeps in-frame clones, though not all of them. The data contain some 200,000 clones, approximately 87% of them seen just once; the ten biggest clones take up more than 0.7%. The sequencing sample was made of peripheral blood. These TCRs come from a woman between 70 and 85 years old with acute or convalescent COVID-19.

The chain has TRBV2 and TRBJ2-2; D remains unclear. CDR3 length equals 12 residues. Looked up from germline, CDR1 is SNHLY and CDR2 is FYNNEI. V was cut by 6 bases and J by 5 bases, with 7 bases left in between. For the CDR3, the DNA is TGTGCCAGCAGCTGGCTTACCGGGGAGCTGTTTTTT. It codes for CASSWLTGELFF. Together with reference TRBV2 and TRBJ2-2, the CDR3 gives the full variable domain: EPEVTQTPSHQVTQMGQEVILRCVPISNHLYFYWYRQILGQKVEFLVSFYNNEISEKSEIFDDQFSVERPDGSNFTLKIRSTKLEDSAMYFCASSWLTGELFFGEGSRLTVL.

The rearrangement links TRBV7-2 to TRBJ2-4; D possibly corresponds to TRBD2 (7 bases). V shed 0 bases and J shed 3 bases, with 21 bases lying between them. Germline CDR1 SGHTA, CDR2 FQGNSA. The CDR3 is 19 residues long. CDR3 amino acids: CASSLARSFGGRYKNIQYF. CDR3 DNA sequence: TGTGCCAGCAGCTTAGCGCGAAGCTTCGGGGGGCGGTACAAAAACATTCAGTACTTC.

The CDR3 loop is CASSLGLTNEKLFF. CDR3 coding DNA: TGTGCCAGCAGCTTGGGACTTACTAATGAAAAACTGTTTTTT. The chain has TRBV7-9 and TRBJ1-4, with a possible D match to TRBD1 (5 bases). The germline CDR1 and CDR2 sequences are SEHNR and FQNEAQ (reference sequence). Between the trimmed V and J ends, which lost 3 bases and 2 bases, there was a span of 7 bases. The CDR3 is 14 residues long. Looking up the rest from reference TRBV7-9 and TRBJ1-4 gives the full variable domain: DTGVSQNPRHKITKRGQNVTFRCDPISEHNRLYWYRQTLGQGPEFLTYFQNEAQLEKSRLLSDRFSAERPKGSFSTLEIQRTEQGDSAMYLCASSLGLTNEKLFFGSGTQLSVL.

This chain's CDR3 is CASSLATGSGNTIYF. DNA for the CDR3: TGTGCCAGCAGCTTAGCTACAGGGTCAGGAAACACCATATATTTT. V gene TRBV7-9 combines with J gene TRBJ1-3; D is possibly TRBD1 (6 bases). The CDR3 is 15 amino acids. The germline V and J ends were trimmed by 0 bases and 4 bases, with 10 bases remaining between them. The germline V gene has CDR1 SEHNR and CDR2 FQNEAQ (reference sequence).

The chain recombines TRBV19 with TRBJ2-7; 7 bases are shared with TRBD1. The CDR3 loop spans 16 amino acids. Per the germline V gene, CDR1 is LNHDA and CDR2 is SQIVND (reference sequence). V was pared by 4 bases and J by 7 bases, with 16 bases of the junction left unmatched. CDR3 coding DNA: TGTGCCAGTAGTACCCGAACAGGGGTAAGATCCGGGGAGCAGTACTTC. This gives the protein CASSTRTGVRSGEQYF.

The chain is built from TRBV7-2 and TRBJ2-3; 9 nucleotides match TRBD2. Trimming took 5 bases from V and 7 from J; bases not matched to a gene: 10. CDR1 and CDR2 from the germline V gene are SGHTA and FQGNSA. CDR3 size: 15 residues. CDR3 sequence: CASSGAGGPTNTQYF. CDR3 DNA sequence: TGTGCCAGCAGCGGAGCGGGAGGTCCCACGAATACGCAGTATTTT.

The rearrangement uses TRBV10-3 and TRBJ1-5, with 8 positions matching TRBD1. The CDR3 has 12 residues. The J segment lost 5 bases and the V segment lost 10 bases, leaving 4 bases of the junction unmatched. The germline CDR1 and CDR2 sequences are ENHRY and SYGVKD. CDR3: CATTDRDQPQHF. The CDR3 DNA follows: TGTGCCACCACGGACAGGGATCAGCCCCAGCATTTT.

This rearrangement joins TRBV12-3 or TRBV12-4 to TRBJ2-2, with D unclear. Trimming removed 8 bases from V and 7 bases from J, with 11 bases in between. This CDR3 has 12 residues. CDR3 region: CASAIWSGELFF. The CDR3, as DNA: TGTGCCAGCGCCATATGGAGCGGGGAGCTGTTTTTT.

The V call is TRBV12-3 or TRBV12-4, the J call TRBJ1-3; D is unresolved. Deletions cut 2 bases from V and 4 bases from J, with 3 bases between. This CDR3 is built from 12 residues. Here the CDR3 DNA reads TGTGCCAGCAGTTTACTCGGAAACACCATATATTTT. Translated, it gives CASSLLGNTIYF.

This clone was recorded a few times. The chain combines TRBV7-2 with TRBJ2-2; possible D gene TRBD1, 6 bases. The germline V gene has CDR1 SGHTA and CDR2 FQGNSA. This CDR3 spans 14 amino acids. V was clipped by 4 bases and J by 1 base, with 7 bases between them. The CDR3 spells CASSWGQNTGELFF. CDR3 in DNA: TGTGCCAGCAGCTGGGGACAGAACACCGGGGAGCTGTTTTTT.

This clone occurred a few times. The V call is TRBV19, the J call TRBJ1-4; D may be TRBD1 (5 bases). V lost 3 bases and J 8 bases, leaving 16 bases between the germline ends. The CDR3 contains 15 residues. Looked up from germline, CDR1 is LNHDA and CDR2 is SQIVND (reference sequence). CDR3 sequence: CASSMVATGGEKLFF. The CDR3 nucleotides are TGTGCCAGTAGTATGGTGGCAACAGGAGGGGAAAAACTGTTTTTT.

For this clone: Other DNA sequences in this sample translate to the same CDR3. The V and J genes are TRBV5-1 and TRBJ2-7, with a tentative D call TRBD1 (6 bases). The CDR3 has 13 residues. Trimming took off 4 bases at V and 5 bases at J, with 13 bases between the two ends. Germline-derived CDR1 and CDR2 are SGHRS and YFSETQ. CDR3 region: CASSRTGYDEQYF. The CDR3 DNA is TGCGCCAGCAGCCGTACAGGGTACGACGAGCAGTACTTC.

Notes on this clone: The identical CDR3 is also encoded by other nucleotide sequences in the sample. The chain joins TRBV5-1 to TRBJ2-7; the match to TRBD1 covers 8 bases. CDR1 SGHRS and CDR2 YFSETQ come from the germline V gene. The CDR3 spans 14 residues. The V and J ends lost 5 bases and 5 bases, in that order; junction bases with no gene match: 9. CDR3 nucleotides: TGCGCCAGCAGTTCTGCCGGGACAGGAGACGAGCAGTACTTC. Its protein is CASSSAGTGDEQYF.

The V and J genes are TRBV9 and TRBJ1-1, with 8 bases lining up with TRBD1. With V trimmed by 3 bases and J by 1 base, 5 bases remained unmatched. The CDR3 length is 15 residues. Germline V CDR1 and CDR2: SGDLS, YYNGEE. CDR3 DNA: TGTGCCAGCAGCGCAACGCAGGGGGCGAACACTGAAGCTTTCTTT. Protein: CASSATQGANTEAFF.

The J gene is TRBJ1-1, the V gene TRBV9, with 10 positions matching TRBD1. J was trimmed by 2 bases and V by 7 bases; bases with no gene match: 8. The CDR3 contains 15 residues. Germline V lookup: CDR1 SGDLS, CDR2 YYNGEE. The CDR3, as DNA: TGTGCCAGCGGACGACAGGGGGCGGTTAACACTGAAGCTTTCTTT. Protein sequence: CASGRQGAVNTEAFF.

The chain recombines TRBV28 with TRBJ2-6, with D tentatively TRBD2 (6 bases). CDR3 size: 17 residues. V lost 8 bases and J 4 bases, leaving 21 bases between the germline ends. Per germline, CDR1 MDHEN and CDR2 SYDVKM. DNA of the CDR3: TGTGCCAGCGGACTCGGGGTTTCGGGAGCGGGGGCCAACGTCCTGACTTTC. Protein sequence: CASGLGVSGAGANVLTF.

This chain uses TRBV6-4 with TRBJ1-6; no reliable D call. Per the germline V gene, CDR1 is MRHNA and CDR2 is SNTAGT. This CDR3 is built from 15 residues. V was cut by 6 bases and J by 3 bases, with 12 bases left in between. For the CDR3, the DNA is TGTGCCAGCAGCCGGGATAAGTACTATAATTCACCCCTCCACTTT. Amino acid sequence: CASSRDKYYNSPLHF.

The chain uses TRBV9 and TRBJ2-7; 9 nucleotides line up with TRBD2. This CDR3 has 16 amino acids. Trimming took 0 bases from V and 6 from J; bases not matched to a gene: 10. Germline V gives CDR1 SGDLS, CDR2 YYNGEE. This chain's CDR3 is CASSVEVAGVRSEQYF. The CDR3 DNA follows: TGTGCCAGCAGCGTAGAGGTAGCGGGAGTACGTAGCGAGCAGTACTTC.

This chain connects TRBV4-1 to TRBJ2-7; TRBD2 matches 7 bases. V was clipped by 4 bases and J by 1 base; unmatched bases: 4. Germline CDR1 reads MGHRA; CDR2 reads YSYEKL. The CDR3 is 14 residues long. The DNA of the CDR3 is TGCGCCAGCAGCCCCACTAGCGTTTCCTACGAGCAGTACTTC. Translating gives CASSPTSVSYEQYF.

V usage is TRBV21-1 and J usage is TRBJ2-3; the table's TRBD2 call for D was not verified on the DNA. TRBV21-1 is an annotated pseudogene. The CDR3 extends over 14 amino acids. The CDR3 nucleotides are TGTGCCAGCAGCAAGGCGGGGGGGCGAAATACGCAGTATTTT. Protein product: CASSKAGGRNTQYF.

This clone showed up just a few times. DNA of the CDR3: TGTGCCAGCAGCCAAGGGGCAGCGGGGGGGGTAGCTTTCTTT. Amino acid sequence: CASSQGAAGGVAFF. The chain uses TRBV3-1 (or the pseudogene TRBV3-2) and TRBJ1-1; D may be TRBD1 (5 bases). From germline, CDR1 is LGHDT and CDR2 YNNKEL (reference sequence). CDR3 length: 14 residues. V was cut by 1 base and J by 10 bases, with 16 bases left in between.

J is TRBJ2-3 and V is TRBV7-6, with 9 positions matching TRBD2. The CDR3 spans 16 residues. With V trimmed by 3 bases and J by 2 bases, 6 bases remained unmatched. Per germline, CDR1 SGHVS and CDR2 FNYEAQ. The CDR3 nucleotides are TGTGCCAGCAGCTTGCTAGCGGGGACTCTCACAGATACGCAGTATTTT. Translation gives CASSLLAGTLTDTQYF.

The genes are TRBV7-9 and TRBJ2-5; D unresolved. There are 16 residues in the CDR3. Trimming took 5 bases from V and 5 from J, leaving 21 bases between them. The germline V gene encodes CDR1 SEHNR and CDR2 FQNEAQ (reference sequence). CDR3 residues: CASSETVTISRETQYF. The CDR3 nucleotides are TGTGCCAGCAGCGAAACGGTTACTATATCACGGGAGACCCAGTACTTC.

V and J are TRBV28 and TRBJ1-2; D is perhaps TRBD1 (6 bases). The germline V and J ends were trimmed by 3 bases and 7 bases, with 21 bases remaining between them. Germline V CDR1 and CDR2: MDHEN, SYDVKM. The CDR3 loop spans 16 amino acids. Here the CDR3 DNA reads TGTGCCAGCAGTTTGAGAGAGGGGTTCAGGGGCGGTGGCTACACCTTC. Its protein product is CASSLREGFRGGGYTF.

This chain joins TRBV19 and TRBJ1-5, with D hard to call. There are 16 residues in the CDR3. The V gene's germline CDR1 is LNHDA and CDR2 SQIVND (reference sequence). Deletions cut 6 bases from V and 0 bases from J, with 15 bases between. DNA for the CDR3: TGTGCCAGTAGCCCTCGGGAACTTTATAGCAATCAGCCCCAGCATTTT. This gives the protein CASSPRELYSNQPQHF.

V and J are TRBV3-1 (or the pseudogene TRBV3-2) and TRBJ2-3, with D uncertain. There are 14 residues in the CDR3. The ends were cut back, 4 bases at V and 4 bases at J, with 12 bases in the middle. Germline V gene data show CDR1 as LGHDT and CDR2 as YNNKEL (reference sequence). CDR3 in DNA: TGTGCCAGCAGCCGGGCTCAGGCTGCAGATACGCAGTATTTT. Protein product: CASSRAQAADTQYF.

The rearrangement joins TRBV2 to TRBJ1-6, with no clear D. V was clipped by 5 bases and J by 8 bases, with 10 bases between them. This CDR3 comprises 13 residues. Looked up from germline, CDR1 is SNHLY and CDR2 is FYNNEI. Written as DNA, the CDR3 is TGTGCCAGCAGTAATCAGGTGGATTCACCCCTCCACTTT. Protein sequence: CASSNQVDSPLHF.

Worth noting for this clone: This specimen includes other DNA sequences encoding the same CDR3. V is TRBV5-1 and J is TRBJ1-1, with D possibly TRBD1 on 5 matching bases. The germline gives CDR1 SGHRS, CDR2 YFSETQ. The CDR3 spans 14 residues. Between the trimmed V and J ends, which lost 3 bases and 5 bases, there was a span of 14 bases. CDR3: CASSSGQGGTEAFF. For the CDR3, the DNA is TGCGCCAGCAGCTCAGGGCAGGGAGGGACTGAAGCTTTCTTT. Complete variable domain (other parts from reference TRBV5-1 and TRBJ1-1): KAGVTQTPRYLIKTRGQQVTLSCSPISGHRSVSWYQQTPGQGLQFLFEYFSETQRNKGNFPGRFSGRQFSNSRSEMNVSTLELGDSALYLCASSSGQGGTEAFFGQGTRLTVV.

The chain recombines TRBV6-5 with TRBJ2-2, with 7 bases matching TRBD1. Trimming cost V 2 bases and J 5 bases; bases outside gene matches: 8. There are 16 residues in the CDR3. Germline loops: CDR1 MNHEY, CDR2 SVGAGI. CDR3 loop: CASSYRGPKGTGELFF. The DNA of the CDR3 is TGTGCCAGCAGTTACAGGGGGCCGAAGGGGACCGGGGAGCTGTTTTTT.